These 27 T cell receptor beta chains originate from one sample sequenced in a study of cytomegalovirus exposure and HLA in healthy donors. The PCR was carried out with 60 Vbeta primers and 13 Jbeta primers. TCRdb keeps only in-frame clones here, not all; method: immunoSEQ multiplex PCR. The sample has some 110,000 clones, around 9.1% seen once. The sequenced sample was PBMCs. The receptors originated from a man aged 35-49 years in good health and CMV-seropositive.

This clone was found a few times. This CDR3 is CASSTGENQPQHF. For the CDR3, the DNA is TGTGCCAGCAGTACAGGGGAGAATCAGCCCCAGCATTTT. The chain couples TRBV6-5 to TRBJ1-5; 7 bases are a match to TRBD1. Germline V lookup: CDR1 MNHEY, CDR2 SVGAGI. The CDR3 is 13 residues long. V lost 5 bases to trimming and J lost 4 bases; unmatched junction nucleotides: 2.

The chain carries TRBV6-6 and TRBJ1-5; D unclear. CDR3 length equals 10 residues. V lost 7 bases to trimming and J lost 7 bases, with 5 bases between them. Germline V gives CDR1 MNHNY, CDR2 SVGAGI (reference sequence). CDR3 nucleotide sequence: TGTGCCAGCAATAGCCAGCCCCAGCATTTT. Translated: CASNSQPQHF.

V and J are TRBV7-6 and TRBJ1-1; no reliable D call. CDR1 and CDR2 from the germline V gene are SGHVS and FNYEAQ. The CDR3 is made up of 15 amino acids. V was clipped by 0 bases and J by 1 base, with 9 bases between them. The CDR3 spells CASSLAPFGNTEAFF. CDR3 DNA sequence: TGTGCCAGCAGCTTAGCGCCCTTCGGGAACACTGAAGCTTTCTTT.

The CDR3 is CASSQDTSSYEQYF. The CDR3 bases are TGTGCCAGCAGCCAAGACACTTCCTCCTACGAGCAGTACTTC. The chain links TRBV4-2 to TRBJ2-7, with D unclear. The germline CDR1 and CDR2 sequences are LGHNA and YNFKEQ. There are 14 residues in the CDR3. The V and J ends lost 0 bases and 0 bases respectively, with 6 bases between them.

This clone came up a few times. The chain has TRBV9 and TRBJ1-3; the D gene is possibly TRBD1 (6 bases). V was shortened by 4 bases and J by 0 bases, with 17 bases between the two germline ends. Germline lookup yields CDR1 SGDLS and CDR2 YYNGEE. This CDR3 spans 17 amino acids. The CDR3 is CASSYEPGDDSGNTIYF. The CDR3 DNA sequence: TGTGCCAGCAGCTACGAGCCAGGGGACGACTCTGGAAACACCATATATTTT.

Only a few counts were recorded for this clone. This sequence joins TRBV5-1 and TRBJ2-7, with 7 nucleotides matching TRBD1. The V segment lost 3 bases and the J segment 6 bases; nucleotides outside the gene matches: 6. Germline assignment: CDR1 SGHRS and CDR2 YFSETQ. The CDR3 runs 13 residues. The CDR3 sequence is CASSSDRRGEQYF. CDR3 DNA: TGCGCCAGCAGCTCGGACAGGCGCGGCGAGCAGTACTTC.

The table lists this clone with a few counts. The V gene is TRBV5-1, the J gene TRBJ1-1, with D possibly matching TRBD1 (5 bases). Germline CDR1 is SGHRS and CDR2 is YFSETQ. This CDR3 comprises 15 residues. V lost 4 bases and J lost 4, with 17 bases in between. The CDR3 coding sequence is TGCGCCAGCAGCCCTCTGGGGGGGGATAGCACTGAAGCTTTCTTT. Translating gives CASSPLGGDSTEAFF.

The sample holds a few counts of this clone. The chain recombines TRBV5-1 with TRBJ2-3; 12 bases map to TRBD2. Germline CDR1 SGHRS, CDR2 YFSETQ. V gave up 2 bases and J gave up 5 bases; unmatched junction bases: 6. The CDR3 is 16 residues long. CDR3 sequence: CASSFGTSGSEDTQYF. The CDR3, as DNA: TGCGCCAGCAGCTTTGGGACTAGCGGGTCCGAAGATACGCAGTATTTT.

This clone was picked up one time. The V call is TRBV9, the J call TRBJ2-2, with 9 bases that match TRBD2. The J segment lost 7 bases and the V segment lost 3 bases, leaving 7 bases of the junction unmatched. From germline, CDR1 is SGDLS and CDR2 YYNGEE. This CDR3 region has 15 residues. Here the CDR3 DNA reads TGTGCCAGCAGCGCAGGGGGACTAGCTGGCGGGGAGCTGTTTTTT. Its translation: CASSAGGLAGGELFF.

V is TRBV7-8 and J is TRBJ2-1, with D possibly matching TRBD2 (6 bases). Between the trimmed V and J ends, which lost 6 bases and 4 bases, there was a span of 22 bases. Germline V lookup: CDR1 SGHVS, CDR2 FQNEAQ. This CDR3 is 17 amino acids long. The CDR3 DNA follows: TGTGCCAGCAGGACCCGCAGGGTCGGGGGAAAATACAATGAGCAGTTCTTC. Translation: CASRTRRVGGKYNEQFF.

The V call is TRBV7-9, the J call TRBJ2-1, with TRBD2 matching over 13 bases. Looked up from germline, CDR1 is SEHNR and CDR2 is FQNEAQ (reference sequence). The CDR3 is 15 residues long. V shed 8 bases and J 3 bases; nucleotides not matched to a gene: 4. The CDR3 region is CASLGLAGVYNEQFF. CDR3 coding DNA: TGTGCCAGCCTCGGACTAGCGGGAGTCTACAATGAGCAGTTCTTC.

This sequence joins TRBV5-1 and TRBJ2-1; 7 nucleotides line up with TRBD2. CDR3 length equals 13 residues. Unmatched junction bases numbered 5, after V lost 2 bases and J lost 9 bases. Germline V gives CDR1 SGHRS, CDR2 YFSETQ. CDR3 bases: TGCGCCAGCAGCTTCGCGGGGGAAAGTGAGCAGTTCTTC. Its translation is CASSFAGESEQFF.

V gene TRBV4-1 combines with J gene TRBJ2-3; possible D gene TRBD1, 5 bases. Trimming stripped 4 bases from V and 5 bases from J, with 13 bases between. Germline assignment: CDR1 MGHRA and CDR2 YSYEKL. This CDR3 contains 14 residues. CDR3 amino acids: CASSLLTARDTQYF. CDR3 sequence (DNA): TGCGCCAGCAGCCTATTGACAGCTCGAGATACGCAGTATTTT.

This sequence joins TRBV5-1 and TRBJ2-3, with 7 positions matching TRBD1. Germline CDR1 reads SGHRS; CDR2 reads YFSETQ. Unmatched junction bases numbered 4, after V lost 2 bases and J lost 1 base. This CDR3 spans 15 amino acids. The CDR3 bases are TGCGCCAGCAGCTTAAGACAGGGTCGCACAGATACGCAGTATTTT. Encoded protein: CASSLRQGRTDTQYF. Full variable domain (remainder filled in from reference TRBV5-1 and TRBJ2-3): KAGVTQTPRYLIKTRGQQVTLSCSPISGHRSVSWYQQTPGQGLQFLFEYFSETQRNKGNFPGRFSGRQFSNSRSEMNVSTLELGDSALYLCASSLRQGRTDTQYFGPGTRLTVL.

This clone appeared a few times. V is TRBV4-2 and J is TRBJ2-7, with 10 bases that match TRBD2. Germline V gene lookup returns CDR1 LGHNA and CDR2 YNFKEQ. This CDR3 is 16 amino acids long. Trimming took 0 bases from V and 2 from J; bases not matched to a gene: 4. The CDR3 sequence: CASSQDRSGRAYEQYF. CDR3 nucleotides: TGTGCCAGCAGCCAAGATAGGAGCGGGAGGGCCTACGAGCAGTACTTC.

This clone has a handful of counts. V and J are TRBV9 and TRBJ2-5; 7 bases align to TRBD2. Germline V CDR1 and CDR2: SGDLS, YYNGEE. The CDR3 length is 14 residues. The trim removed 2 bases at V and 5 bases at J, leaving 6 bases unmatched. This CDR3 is CASSVLADGETQYF. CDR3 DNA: TGTGCCAGCAGCGTTCTAGCGGATGGGGAGACCCAGTACTTC.

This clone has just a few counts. DNA for the CDR3: TGTGCCAGCAGCAACCGGGACAGGGGGCGAGTAGATACGCAGTATTTT. This codes for CASSNRDRGRVDTQYF. V gene TRBV5-6 combines with J gene TRBJ2-3; 12 bases align to TRBD1. Germline V gene lookup returns CDR1 SGHDT and CDR2 YYEEEE. Trimming took 4 bases from V and 5 from J; bases not matched to a gene: 8. The CDR3 length is 16 residues.

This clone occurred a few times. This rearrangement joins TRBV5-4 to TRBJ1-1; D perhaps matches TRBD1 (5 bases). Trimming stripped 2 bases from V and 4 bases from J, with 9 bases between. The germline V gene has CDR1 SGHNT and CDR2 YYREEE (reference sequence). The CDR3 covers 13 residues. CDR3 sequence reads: CASSFQGGTEAFF. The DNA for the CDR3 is TGTGCCAGCAGCTTCCAGGGCGGCACTGAAGCTTTCTTT.

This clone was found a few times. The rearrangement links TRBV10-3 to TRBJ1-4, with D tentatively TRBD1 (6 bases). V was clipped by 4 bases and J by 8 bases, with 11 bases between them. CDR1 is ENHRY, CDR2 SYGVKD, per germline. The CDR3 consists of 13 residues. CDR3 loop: CAISAGEEEKLFF. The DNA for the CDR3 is TGTGCCATCAGTGCAGGGGAAGAAGAAAAACTGTTTTTT.

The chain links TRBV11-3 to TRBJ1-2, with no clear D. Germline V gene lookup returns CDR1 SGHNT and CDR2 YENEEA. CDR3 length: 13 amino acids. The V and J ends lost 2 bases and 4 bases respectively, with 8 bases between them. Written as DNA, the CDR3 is TGTGCCAGCAGCTTATATGGCGGCTATGGCTACACCTTC. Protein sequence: CASSLYGGYGYTF.

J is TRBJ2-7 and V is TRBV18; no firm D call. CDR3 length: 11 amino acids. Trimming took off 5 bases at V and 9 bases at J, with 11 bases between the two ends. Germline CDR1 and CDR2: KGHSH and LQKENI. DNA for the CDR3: TGTGCCAGCTCAGACCAAAGCGTGCAGTACTTC. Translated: CASSDQSVQYF.

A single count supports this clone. The CDR3: CASSFTGFTEAFF. DNA for the CDR3: TGTGCCAGCAGTTTTACAGGGTTCACTGAAGCTTTCTTT. The chain couples TRBV13 to TRBJ1-1, with a possible D match to TRBD1 (6 bases). CDR1 is PRHDT, CDR2 FYEKMQ, per germline (reference sequence). V lost 6 bases to trimming and J lost 4 bases, with 12 bases between them. This CDR3 contains 13 residues.

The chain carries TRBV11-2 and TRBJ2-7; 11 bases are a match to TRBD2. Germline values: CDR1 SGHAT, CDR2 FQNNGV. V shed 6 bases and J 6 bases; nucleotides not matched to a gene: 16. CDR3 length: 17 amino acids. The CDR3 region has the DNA TGTGCCAGCAGTCACAATAGCGGGAGGGCCGGCAGGAGCGAGCAGTACTTC. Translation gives CASSHNSGRAGRSEQYF.

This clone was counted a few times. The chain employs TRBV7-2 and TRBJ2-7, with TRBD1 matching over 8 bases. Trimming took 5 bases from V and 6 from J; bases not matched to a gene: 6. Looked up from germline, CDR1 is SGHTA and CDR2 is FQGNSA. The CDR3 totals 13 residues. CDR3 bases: TGTGCCAGCAGCCAAGACAGGGGCTCCGAGCAGTACTTC. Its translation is CASSQDRGSEQYF.

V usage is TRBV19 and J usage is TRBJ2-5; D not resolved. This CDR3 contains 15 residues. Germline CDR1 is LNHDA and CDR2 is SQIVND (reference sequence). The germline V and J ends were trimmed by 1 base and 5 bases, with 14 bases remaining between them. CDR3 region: CASSIVGGFGETQYF. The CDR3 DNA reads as TGTGCCAGTAGTATAGTCGGCGGATTCGGGGAGACCCAGTACTTC.

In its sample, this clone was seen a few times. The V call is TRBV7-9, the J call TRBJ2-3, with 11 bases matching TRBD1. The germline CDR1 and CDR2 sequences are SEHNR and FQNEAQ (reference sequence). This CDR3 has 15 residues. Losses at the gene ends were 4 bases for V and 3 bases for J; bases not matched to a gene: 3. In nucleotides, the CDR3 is TGTGCCAGCAGCTGGGGACAGGGGGTGACAGATACGCAGTATTTT. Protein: CASSWGQGVTDTQYF.

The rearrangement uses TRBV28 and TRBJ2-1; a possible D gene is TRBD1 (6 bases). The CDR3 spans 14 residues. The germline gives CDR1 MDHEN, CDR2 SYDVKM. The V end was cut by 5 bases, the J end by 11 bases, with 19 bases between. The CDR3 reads CASSQSSGHDKQFF. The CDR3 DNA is TGTGCCAGCAGTCAATCCTCGGGACATGATAAGCAGTTCTTC. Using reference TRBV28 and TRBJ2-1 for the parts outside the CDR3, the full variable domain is DVKVTQSSRYLVKRTGEKVFLECVQDMDHENMFWYRQDPGLGLRLIYFSYDVKMKEKGDIPEGYSVSREKKERFSLILESASTNQTSMYLCASSQSSGHDKQFFGPGTRLTVL.